A selection of T cell receptor beta chains follows, all from one sample in a study of T cells in Graves' hyperthyroidism and ophthalmopathy. TCRdb reprocessed the multiplex PCR reads with MiXCR, giving one entry per CDR3 protein. The table shows roughly 530,000 distinct CDR3 sequences, with under 20% occurring only once. Sequencing used blood. The receptors originated from a woman younger than 35 with Graves' ophthalmopathy. Both conserved end residues are part of each CDR3. Fields, in order: V gene, D gene, J gene, clone size, CDR3 DNA, CDR3 protein. The D gene is left open where the match is weak. Clone size appears in some rows only: once, few, many, or a class for an expanded clone.

v_call: TRBV6-2/TRBV6-3
d_call: TRBD1
j_call: TRBJ1-3
clone_size: NA
cdr3_nt: TGTGCCAGCAGACCACAGGGGGAGGCTGGAAACACCATATATTTT
cdr3_aa: CASRPQGEAGNTIYF

v_call: TRBV10-2
d_call: TRBD2
j_call: TRBJ2-1
clone_size: NA
cdr3_nt: TGCGCCAGCAGTGACAGCAAGTGGCTAGCGGACAATGAGCAGTTCTTC
cdr3_aa: CASSDSKWLADNEQFF

v_call: TRBV20-1
d_call: NA
j_call: TRBJ1-2
clone_size: NA
cdr3_nt: TGCAGTACACCAGGGCAGGGCTATGGCTACACCTTC
cdr3_aa: CSTPGQGYGYTF

v_call: TRBV5-1
d_call: NA
j_call: TRBJ2-1
clone_size: NA
cdr3_nt: TGCGCCAGCAGCTTGTCACCGGAAACCACCTACAATGAGCAGTTCTTC
cdr3_aa: CASSLSPETTYNEQFF

v_call: TRBV5-1
d_call: NA
j_call: TRBJ2-7
clone_size: many
cdr3_nt: TGCGCCAGCAGCTTGATGACCGGGGGCCACTCCTACGAGCAGTACTTC
cdr3_aa: CASSLMTGGHSYEQYF

v_call: TRBV28
d_call: NA
j_call: TRBJ1-5
clone_size: NA
cdr3_nt: TGTGCCAGCAGTACAGGGAGGACTCAGCCCCAGCATTTT
cdr3_aa: CASSTGRTQPQHF

v_call: TRBV12-3/TRBV12-4
d_call: NA
j_call: TRBJ1-1
clone_size: many
cdr3_nt: TGTGCCAGCAGCCCCAGGGTTGGTATGAACACTGAAGCTTTCTTT
cdr3_aa: CASSPRVGMNTEAFF

v_call: TRBV6-1
d_call: TRBD1
j_call: TRBJ1-1
clone_size: NA
cdr3_nt: TGTGCCAGCAGTTTCGACAGGGGAGGAACTGAAGCTTTCTTT
cdr3_aa: CASSFDRGGTEAFF

v_call: TRBV30
d_call: NA
j_call: TRBJ1-1
clone_size: few
cdr3_nt: TGTGCTCGTAGCCCTTTGGAGGGCACTGAAGCTTTCTTT
cdr3_aa: CARSPLEGTEAFF

v_call: TRBV9
d_call: TRBD1
j_call: TRBJ1-5
clone_size: few
cdr3_nt: TGTGCCAGCAGCGTTGAGGGGACAGAAGGAAATAGCAATCAGCCCCAGCATTTT
cdr3_aa: CASSVEGTEGNSNQPQHF

v_call: TRBV5-4
d_call: NA
j_call: TRBJ1-2
clone_size: few
cdr3_nt: TGTGCCAGCAGTCGGAGACAGGCCGCTAACTATGGCTACACCTTC
cdr3_aa: CASSRRQAANYGYTF

v_call: TRBV18
d_call: NA
j_call: TRBJ1-1
clone_size: many
cdr3_nt: TGTGCCAGCTCACTTTCTGGTGATCAGGGAGAGGACACTGAAGCTTTCTTT
cdr3_aa: CASSLSGDQGEDTEAFF

v_call: TRBV12-3/TRBV12-4
d_call: NA
j_call: TRBJ1-2
clone_size: many
cdr3_nt: TGTGCCAGCAGTCCCCCCCTGGGTGGGGTGGAGGGCTACACCTTC
cdr3_aa: CASSPPLGGVEGYTF

v_call: TRBV25-1
d_call: NA
j_call: TRBJ2-3
clone_size: NA
cdr3_nt: TGTGCCAGCAGCTTTTGGAGGGGGCCGCGCACAGATACGCAGTATTTT
cdr3_aa: CASSFWRGPRTDTQYF

v_call: TRBV6-9
d_call: TRBD1
j_call: TRBJ1-5
clone_size: NA
cdr3_nt: TGTGCCAGCAATTCCTCAGGGGGCTATAGCAATCAGCCCCAGCATTTT
cdr3_aa: CASNSSGGYSNQPQHF

v_call: TRBV5-1
d_call: TRBD1
j_call: TRBJ2-7
clone_size: NA
cdr3_nt: TGCGCCAGCGGCATTTCCGGGACAGGGGTCGAGCAGTACTTC
cdr3_aa: CASGISGTGVEQYF

v_call: TRBV14
d_call: NA
j_call: TRBJ1-1
clone_size: NA
cdr3_nt: TGTGCCAGCAGCCAAGAAATTCGAGGGGGGTCAGCTGAAGCTTTCTTT
cdr3_aa: CASSQEIRGGSAEAFF

v_call: TRBV28
d_call: TRBD2
j_call: TRBJ2-2
clone_size: many
cdr3_nt: TGTGCCAGCATCGGACTAGCCGCCACCGGGGAGCTGTTTTTT
cdr3_aa: CASIGLAATGELFF

v_call: TRBV11-2
d_call: TRBD2
j_call: TRBJ2-5
clone_size: many
cdr3_nt: TGTGCCAGCAGTGGGACTAGCGGCCCCCAAGAGACCCAGTACTTC
cdr3_aa: CASSGTSGPQETQYF

v_call: TRBV9
d_call: TRBD2
j_call: TRBJ2-3
clone_size: NA
cdr3_nt: TGTGCCAGCAGCATGTCGGGGGGGTACACAGATACGCAGTATTTT
cdr3_aa: CASSMSGGYTDTQYF

v_call: TRBV5-6
d_call: NA
j_call: TRBJ1-4
clone_size: few
cdr3_nt: TGTGCCAGCAGCTGGGGGAGGACGGTTAATGAAAAACTGTTTTTT
cdr3_aa: CASSWGRTVNEKLFF

v_call: TRBV5-1
d_call: NA
j_call: TRBJ1-4
clone_size: NA
cdr3_nt: TGCGCCAGCAGCTACGAGGGGTCAGCTAATGAAAAACTGTTTTTT
cdr3_aa: CASSYEGSANEKLFF

v_call: TRBV7-2
d_call: TRBD1
j_call: TRBJ1-4
clone_size: few
cdr3_nt: TGTGCCAGCAGCAGACCGGGACAGGGTAGAGGGAAACTGTTTTTT
cdr3_aa: CASSRPGQGRGKLFF

v_call: TRBV27
d_call: NA
j_call: TRBJ2-7
clone_size: NA
cdr3_nt: TGTGCCAGCAGTTCCCTCCTCGAGGACGAGCAGTACTTC
cdr3_aa: CASSSLLEDEQYF

v_call: TRBV7-9
d_call: TRBD1
j_call: TRBJ1-1
clone_size: NA
cdr3_nt: TGTGCCAGCAGCCAAGACAGGGTGGCTTTCTTT
cdr3_aa: CASSQDRVAFF

v_call: TRBV4-1
d_call: NA
j_call: TRBJ1-3
clone_size: NA
cdr3_nt: TGCGCCAGCAGCCAAGAAGCAGGGCCTGGAAACACCATATATTTT
cdr3_aa: CASSQEAGPGNTIYF

v_call: TRBV6-1
d_call: NA
j_call: TRBJ1-4
clone_size: NA
cdr3_nt: TGTGCCAGCAGAGATGAAAAACTGTTTTTT
cdr3_aa: CASRDEKLFF

v_call: TRBV6-1
d_call: NA
j_call: TRBJ1-1
clone_size: many
cdr3_nt: TGTGCCAGCAGTCCACAGTCCAGGGAAAAGAACACTGAAGCTTTCTTT
cdr3_aa: CASSPQSREKNTEAFF

v_call: TRBV28
d_call: TRBD2
j_call: TRBJ2-2
clone_size: few
cdr3_nt: TGTGCCAGCAGTCTCTTCCCAAAAGCGGGAGGACGCTCCGGGGAGCTGTTTTTT
cdr3_aa: CASSLFPKAGGRSGELFF

v_call: TRBV27
d_call: NA
j_call: TRBJ1-1
clone_size: NA
cdr3_nt: TGTGCCAGCAGTTCCTACCAATTAGACCTGGGGGCTTTCTTT
cdr3_aa: CASSSYQLDLGAFF

v_call: TRBV28
d_call: TRBD1
j_call: TRBJ2-1
clone_size: NA
cdr3_nt: TGTGCCAGCATACCCGGGACAGGGGGTTACAATGAGCAGTTCTTC
cdr3_aa: CASIPGTGGYNEQFF